The clone carrying this TCR beta chain occurred many times. As yet, its antigen is unknown. TCRdb re-analysed the RT-PCR reads in MiXCR, keeping a single row per CDR3 protein. The table lists some 800,000 distinct CDR3 sequences, 21% of them singletons. This record belongs to a study of response to subunit inactivated influenza vaccine. Findings and caveats of the study: Every seasonal influenza vaccination brings in few new T cells, the authors suggested.

This TCR was recovered from a man aged 50 to 59 who received an inactivated influenza vaccine. This material consisted of PBMCs from blood, taken around 5 days after vaccination.

The CDR3 nucleotides are TGCAGTGCTACCGATTGGGGCGGAAGCTCCTACGAGCAGTACTTC. Protein: CSATDWGGSSYEQYF. This rearrangement joins TRBV20-1 to TRBJ2-7, with a weak D call TRBD1 (5 bases). The CDR3 runs to 15 residues. Germline V gene lookup returns CDR1 DFQATT and CDR2 SNEGSKA (reference sequence). V shed 4 bases and J shed 0 bases, with 16 bases lying between them.